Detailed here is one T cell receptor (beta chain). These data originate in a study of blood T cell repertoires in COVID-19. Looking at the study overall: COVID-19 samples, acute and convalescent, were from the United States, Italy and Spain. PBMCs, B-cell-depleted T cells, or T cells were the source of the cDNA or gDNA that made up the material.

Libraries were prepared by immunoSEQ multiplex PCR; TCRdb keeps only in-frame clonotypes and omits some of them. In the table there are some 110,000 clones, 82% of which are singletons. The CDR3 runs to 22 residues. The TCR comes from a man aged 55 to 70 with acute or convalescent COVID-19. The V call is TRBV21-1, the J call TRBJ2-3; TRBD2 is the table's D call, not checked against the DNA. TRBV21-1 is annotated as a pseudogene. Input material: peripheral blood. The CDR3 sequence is CASSKAKNPPTSGRVSTDTQYF. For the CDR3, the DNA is TGTGCCAGCAGCAAAGCCAAGAACCCCCCGACTAGCGGGAGGGTTAGCACAGATACGCAGTATTTT.